This is a list of T cell receptor beta chains from one sample in a study of cytomegalovirus exposure and HLA in healthy donors. Clones were sequenced by immunoSEQ multiplex PCR, and TCRdb holds only the in-frame ones, with some missing. The sample records around 200,000 clones, about 79% being singletons. Input material: PBMCs. These receptors were collected from a male donor in good health and CMV-seronegative. The CDR3 runs from the conserved cysteine through the conserved F or W. The D gene is left open where the match is weak. A row's size may be missing; if present it is once, few, many or a size class.

d_gene	j_gene	v_gene	abundance	CDR3nt	CDR3aa
TRBD2	TRBJ2-3	TRBV4-2	-	TGTGCCAGCAGCCAAGTTGGACTAGCGGGAGCAGATACGCAGTATTTT	CASSQVGLAGADTQYF
TRBD1	TRBJ2-1	TRBV7-8	-	TGTGCCAGCAGCTTAGGCCAGCGGATAGGGGGCCCTTACAATGAGCAGTTCTTC	CASSLGQRIGGPYNEQFF
TRBD2	TRBJ2-3	TRBV5-4	once	TGTGCCAGCAGCTCGGGACTAGCGGGGAACACAGATACGCAGTATTTT	CASSSGLAGNTDTQYF
TRBD2	TRBJ2-5	TRBV25-1	-	TGTGCCAGCAGTGAATGGGGGGGTTCCGTACAAGAGACCCAGTACTTC	CASSEWGGSVQETQYF
TRBD1	TRBJ2-7	TRBV4-3	-	TGCGCCAGCAGCCAAGATCGAGGCCAGGGGGCTGACGAGCAGTACTTC	CASSQDRGQGADEQYF
TRBD2	TRBJ2-7	TRBV30	-	TGTGCCTGGAACCCCCTAGGGGGACTAGCCTACGAGCAGTACTTC	CAWNPLGGLAYEQYF
TRBD1	TRBJ1-4	TRBV29-1	-	TGCAGCGTTTCCGGGACAGGGGGCGAAAAACTGTTTTTT	CSVSGTGGEKLFF
TRBD2	TRBJ2-7	TRBV28	-	TGTGCCAGCAGGGATAGCGGGAGGTCCTACGAGCAGTACTTC	CASRDSGRSYEQYF
TRBD2	TRBJ2-7	TRBV7-8	once	TGTGCCAGCAGCCCGAGCGCCGGACTAGCGGGGAACTACGAGCAGTACTTC	CASSPSAGLAGNYEQYF
-	TRBJ2-2	TRBV7-9	once	TGTGCCAGCCGGAGCGGGGAGCTGTTTTTT	CASRSGELFF
TRBD1	TRBJ1-1	TRBV10-1	-	TGCGCCAGAACAGGGGATAGGATGAACACTGAAGCTTTCTTT	CARTGDRMNTEAFF
TRBD1	TRBJ1-2	TRBV7-6	-	TGTGCCAGCAGCTCCGGGACAGGTCCAACCTATGGCTACACCTTC	CASSSGTGPTYGYTF
-	TRBJ2-1	TRBV18	-	TGTGCCAGCTCTGCCCGCCAAACAGGGGAGCAGTTCTTC	CASSARQTGEQFF
-	TRBJ1-1	TRBV6-1	-	TGTGCCAGCATAAGAGTGTGGAACACTGAAGCTTTCTTT	CASIRVWNTEAFF
TRBD1	TRBJ1-6	TRBV7-6	-	TGTGCCAGCAGCGCGGGACAGCTGAATTCACCCCTCCACTTT	CASSAGQLNSPLHF
TRBD1	TRBJ2-1	TRBV11-1	-	TGTGCCAGCAGCTTCAGGGGGCTACACAATGAGCAGTTCTTC	CASSFRGLHNEQFF
-	TRBJ2-1	TRBV7-8	-	TGTGCCAGCAGCTTAGATCTCCCCTCCCTCCCCAATGAGCAGTTCTTC	CASSLDLPSLPNEQFF
TRBD1	TRBJ2-7	TRBV6-5	-	TGTGCCAGCAGACGGGGACAGGGCGTTTACGAGCAGTACTTC	CASRRGQGVYEQYF
TRBD1	TRBJ1-1	TRBV7-8	-	TGTGCCAGCAGCTTGCAACCGGGACAGGGGGCCACTGAAGCTTTCTTT	CASSLQPGQGATEAFF
-	TRBJ2-3	TRBV18	few	TGTGCCAGCTCACCCGGGCAACTAGTCCAAGGAGATACGCAGTATTTT	CASSPGQLVQGDTQYF
TRBD1	TRBJ1-1	TRBV5-4	-	TGTGCCAGCAGCCCCACAGGGGGTCATGAAGCTTTCTTT	CASSPTGGHEAFF
-	TRBJ2-1	TRBV5-8	-	TGTGCCAGCAGCCCCCCACTGAATGAGCAGTTCTTC	CASSPPLNEQFF
TRBD2	TRBJ2-3	TRBV19	-	TGTGCCAGTAGTATCCCAGGGACTATCACAGATACGCAGTATTTT	CASSIPGTITDTQYF
TRBD1	TRBJ2-5	TRBV28	-	TGTGCCAGCAGTTTTTCTGGGACAGAAGAGACCCAGTACTTC	CASSFSGTEETQYF
-	TRBJ1-6	TRBV6-5	once	TGTGCCAGCAGAGGGGACATTGGGGCTTCACCCCTCCACTTT	CASRGDIGASPLHF
TRBD1	TRBJ2-7	TRBV27	-	TGTGCCAGCAGTTCAACAGGGGGCGCCTACGAGCAGTACTTC	CASSSTGGAYEQYF
TRBD2	TRBJ2-3	TRBV18	-	TGTGCCAGCTCACGGACTAGCGGGGGTACAGATACGCAGTATTTT	CASSRTSGGTDTQYF
TRBD1	TRBJ1-2	TRBV14	-	TGTGCCAGCAGCCTCCGGACAGGGGGCGGCTATGGCTACACCTTC	CASSLRTGGGYGYTF
TRBD2	TRBJ2-5	TRBV7-3	-	TGTGCCAGCAGCCGGGGAGCGGGAGGGTCGGAAGAGACCCAGTACTTC	CASSRGAGGSEETQYF
TRBD1	TRBJ2-7	TRBV6-5	-	TGTGCCAGCAGCCTCTTCAGGGGGCTCGAGCAGTACTTC	CASSLFRGLEQYF
TRBD1	TRBJ2-7	TRBV29-1	-	TGCAGCGTGGCCCCGGGACAGCGAAGCCCTTACGAGCAGTACTTC	CSVAPGQRSPYEQYF
TRBD2	TRBJ2-7	TRBV7-9	-	TGTGCCAGCAGCCGGACTAGTTTAGATTCCGGGCAGTACTTC	CASSRTSLDSGQYF
TRBD1	TRBJ1-2	TRBV7-9	-	TGTGCCAGCAGCTCATCACAGGGGGACGGCTATGGCTACACCTTC	CASSSSQGDGYGYTF
-	TRBJ2-7	TRBV6-5	-	TGTGCCAGCAGTTACAACGGGGGGCCACCCTCCTACGAGCAGTACTTC	CASSYNGGPPSYEQYF
-	TRBJ2-3	TRBV11-2	-	TGTGCCAGCAGCCCTAACGGGGGGCGGGATACGCAGTATTTT	CASSPNGGRDTQYF
-	TRBJ1-1	TRBV4-2	-	TGTGCCAGCAGCTTGGCACAGGGCCCTATGAACACTGAAGCTTTCTTT	CASSLAQGPMNTEAFF
-	TRBJ2-3	TRBV4-3	-	TGCGCCAGCAGCCAAGATCCTGGCGGGGACACAGATACGCAGTATTTT	CASSQDPGGDTDTQYF
-	TRBJ1-6	TRBV6-5	-	TGTGCCAGCAGTTACTCTATGTCGGGGGATAATTCACCCCTCCACTTT	CASSYSMSGDNSPLHF
TRBD1	TRBJ1-1	TRBV6-6	-	TGTGCCAGCGGCCTCCCGGACAGGGACACTGAAGCTTTCTTT	CASGLPDRDTEAFF
-	TRBJ1-1	TRBV5-1	-	TGCGCCAGCAGCTTGGGACAAGGTGGGCCGACCTTGAACACTGAAGCTTTCTTT	CASSLGQGGPTLNTEAFF
TRBD1	TRBJ1-1	TRBV5-6	few	TGTGCCAGCAGCTTACCAGGACAGGGGACCACGAACACTGAAGCTTTCTTT	CASSLPGQGTTNTEAFF
TRBD1	TRBJ1-2	TRBV7-9	-	TGTTCCAGCAGCTTAGGACAGGGGTTTAACTATGGCTACACCTTC	CSSSLGQGFNYGYTF
TRBD1	TRBJ1-2	TRBV4-3	-	TGCGCCAGCAGCCACCGGGACAGGGGGCCCTATGGCTACACCTTC	CASSHRDRGPYGYTF
TRBD1	TRBJ2-1	TRBV7-3	-	TGTGCCAGCAGCTTAGACAGGGGGCGCGTATTAAATGAGCAGTTCTTC	CASSLDRGRVLNEQFF
TRBD1	TRBJ1-2	TRBV12-5	once	TGTGCTAGTGGTTCATCAGGGGGGAATGGCTACACCTTC	CASGSSGGNGYTF
TRBD2	TRBJ2-3	TRBV5-4	-	TGTGCCAGCAGCGATGGGACTAGCGGGGGGGAGAGCACAGATACGCAGTATTTT	CASSDGTSGGESTDTQYF
TRBD1	TRBJ1-2	TRBV9	-	TGTGCCAGCGGCAGGACAGGGATGGGGGGCGGGGGCTACACCTTC	CASGRTGMGGGGYTF
-	TRBJ2-3	TRBV7-9	-	TGTGCCAGCAGCTTAGCCGGGTGGAGCACAGATACGCAGTATTTT	CASSLAGWSTDTQYF
-	TRBJ2-6	TRBV7-2	-	TGTGCCAGCAGCTTCGCAGGGGAGGGCTCTGGGGCCAACGTCCTGACTTTC	CASSFAGEGSGANVLTF
TRBD1	TRBJ2-2	TRBV7-7	-	TGTGCTAGCAGCACGGGACAGGGGGCGATCACCGGGGAGCTGTTTTTT	CASSTGQGAITGELFF
TRBD1	TRBJ1-2	TRBV6-1	-	TGTGCCAGCAGTGAAATACAGGGGATTAAGGGCTACACCTTC	CASSEIQGIKGYTF
TRBD1	TRBJ1-5	TRBV27	-	TGTGCCAGACAGGACAGGGAGGGTCAGCCCCAGCATTTT	CARQDREGQPQHF
-	TRBJ2-3	TRBV4-1	-	TGCGCCAGCAGCCGCATGGGGCAGACAGATACGCAGTATTTT	CASSRMGQTDTQYF
-	TRBJ2-7	TRBV4-2	once	TGTGCCAGCAGCCAAAAGGGGACTGCTTACTCTTACGAGCAGTACTTC	CASSQKGTAYSYEQYF
-	TRBJ2-3	TRBV7-9	-	TGTGCCAGCAGCTTGATTGCTAGCCCTAGCACAGATACGCAGTATTTT	CASSLIASPSTDTQYF
-	TRBJ1-2	TRBV6-1	-	TGTGCCAGCACCCGAGGAGGGCGCGGCTACACCTTC	CASTRGGRGYTF